These 4 T cell receptor beta chains were all obtained from the same sample, sequenced in a study of blood T cell repertoires in COVID-19. The table came from immunoSEQ multiplex PCR; TCRdb's copy has only in-frame clones and leaves some out. The sample has around 97,000 clones, 80% to 90% seen once. Sequencing was performed on peripheral blood. These receptors originate from a human donor in a cohort sampled during active COVID-19.

J is TRBJ1-6 and V is TRBV25-1; D perhaps matches TRBD1 (6 bases). V was cut by 2 bases and J by 8 bases, with 13 bases left in between. Germline V gene sequence: CDR1 MGHDK, CDR2 SYGVNS. The CDR3 consists of 15 residues. The CDR3 DNA follows: TGTGCCAGCAGTGAACCTACAGGGAAACATTCACCCCTCCACTTT. It codes for CASSEPTGKHSPLHF.

This sequence joins TRBV7-9 and TRBJ2-1; possibly TRBD2 for D (6 bases). The CDR3 has 17 amino acids. Trimming took 4 bases from V and 4 from J, leaving 20 bases between them. CDR1 and CDR2 (germline): SEHNR, FQNEAQ (reference sequence). Written as DNA, the CDR3 is TGTGCCAGCAGCTCCACGTTCGGGAGCGGGTATTACAATGAGCAGTTCTTC. Protein sequence: CASSSTFGSGYYNEQFF.

This chain joins TRBV7-3 and TRBJ2-2, with 14 bases identical to TRBD2. The CDR3 contains 18 residues. The V gene's germline CDR1 is SGHTA and CDR2 FQGTGA. The trim removed 5 bases at V and 5 bases at J, leaving 10 bases unmatched. The CDR3 nucleotides read TGTGCCAGCAGCGCCGCCAGGACTAGCGGGAGGCCTACCGGGGAGCTGTTTTTT. Protein sequence: CASSAARTSGRPTGELFF.

The V and J genes are TRBV7-3 and TRBJ2-1; TRBD2 aligns across 7 bases. Unmatched junction bases numbered 3, after V lost 5 bases and J lost 5 bases. The CDR3 contains 13 residues. Germline CDR1 reads SGHTA; CDR2 reads FQGTGA. CDR3 in DNA: TGTGCCAGCAGCACGGGAGGAAACAATGAGCAGTTCTTC. It codes for CASSTGGNNEQFF.